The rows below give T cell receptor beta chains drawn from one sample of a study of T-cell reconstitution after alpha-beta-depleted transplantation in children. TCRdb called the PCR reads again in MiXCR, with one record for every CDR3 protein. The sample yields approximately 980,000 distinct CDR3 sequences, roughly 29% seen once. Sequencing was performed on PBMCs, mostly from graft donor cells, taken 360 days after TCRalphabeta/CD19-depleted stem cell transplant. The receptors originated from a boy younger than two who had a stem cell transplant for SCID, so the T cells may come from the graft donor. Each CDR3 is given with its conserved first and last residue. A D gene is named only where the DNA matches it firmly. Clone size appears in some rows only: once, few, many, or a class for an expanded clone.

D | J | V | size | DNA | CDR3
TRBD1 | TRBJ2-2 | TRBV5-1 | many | TGCGCCAGCAGCCAAGACAGGGGGCCTAACACCGGGGAGCTGTTTTTT | CASSQDRGPNTGELFF
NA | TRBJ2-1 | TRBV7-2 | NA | TGTGCCAGCAGCTTTAGAGGAATCCGCACACAGAATGAGCAGTTCTTC | CASSFRGIRTQNEQFF
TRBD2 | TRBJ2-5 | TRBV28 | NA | TGTGCCAGCAGATTTGATAGCGGGGGGCCCCAAGAGACCCAGTACTTC | CASRFDSGGPQETQYF
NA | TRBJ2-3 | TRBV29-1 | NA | TGCAGCGTTAACGGGGCTCGCGCAGATACGCAGTATTTT | CSVNGARADTQYF
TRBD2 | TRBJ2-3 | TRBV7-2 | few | TGTGCCAGCAGCTTGGGAGGGACTAGACCAGATACGCAGTATTTT | CASSLGGTRPDTQYF
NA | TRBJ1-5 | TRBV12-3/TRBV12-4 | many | TGTGCCAGCAGTTTACCCTGGAATCAGCCCCAGCATTTT | CASSLPWNQPQHF
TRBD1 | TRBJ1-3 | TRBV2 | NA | TGTGCCAGCAGTTCCCCTAGCTCCTGGGACAGGGCTGGAAACACCATATATTTT | CASSSPSSWDRAGNTIYF
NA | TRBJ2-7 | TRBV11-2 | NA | TGTGCCAGCAGCTTACGATCGGGGCAGGGGAAGATCTCGGCGTACGAGCAGTACTTC | CASSLRSGQGKISAYEQYF
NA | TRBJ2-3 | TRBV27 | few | TGTGCCAGCAGTTTAAGTGTAGGGGGGACCATCACAGATACGCAGTATTTT | CASSLSVGGTITDTQYF
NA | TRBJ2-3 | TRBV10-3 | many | TGTGCCATCAGCTTTAGGGGGGGCACAGATACGCAGTATTTT | CAISFRGGTDTQYF
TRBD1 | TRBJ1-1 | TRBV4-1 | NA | TGCGCCAGCAGCCAACCCCCGACAGGGAGGAACACTGAAGCTTTCTTT | CASSQPPTGRNTEAFF
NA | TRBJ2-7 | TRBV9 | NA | TGTGCCAGCAGCCCTCGAGAGGGGGCCTACGAGCAGTACTTC | CASSPREGAYEQYF
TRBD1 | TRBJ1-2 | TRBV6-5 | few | TGTGCCAGCAGTTACTCGGGACAGGGAGACTATGGCTACACCTTC | CASSYSGQGDYGYTF
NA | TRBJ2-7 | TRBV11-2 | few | TGTGCCAGTCGACAGGCTTTCGAGCAGTACTTC | CASRQAFEQYF
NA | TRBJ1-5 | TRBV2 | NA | TGTGCCAGCAGGGGGTTCCGGGGGACCAATCAGCCCCAGCATTTT | CASRGFRGTNQPQHF
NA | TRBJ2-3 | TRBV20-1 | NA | TGCAGTACGAACAGGGAAGGGCTAACAGATACGCAGTATTTT | CSTNREGLTDTQYF
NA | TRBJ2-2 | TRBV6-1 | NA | TGTGCCAGCACCAGGACATCGAACACCGGGGAGCTGTTTTTT | CASTRTSNTGELFF
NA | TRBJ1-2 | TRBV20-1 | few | TGCAGTGCTATGGGGTGGAACTATGGCTACACCTTC | CSAMGWNYGYTF
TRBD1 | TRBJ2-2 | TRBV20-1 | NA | TGCAGTGCCCCACGGACAGGCTTGGCCTACACCGGGGAGCTGTTTTTT | CSAPRTGLAYTGELFF
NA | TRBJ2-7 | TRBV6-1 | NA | TGTGCCAGCACTATATTGGGACCAAGAGGCTACGAGCAGTACTTC | CASTILGPRGYEQYF
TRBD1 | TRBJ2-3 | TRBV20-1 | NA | TGCAGTGCGTATGGCTCTGGCCAGGGGGGCACAGATACGCAGTATTTT | CSAYGSGQGGTDTQYF
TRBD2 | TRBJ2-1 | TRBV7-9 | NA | TGTGCCAGCAGCTTAGCGCAACTAGCGGGGGATGAGCAGTTCTTC | CASSLAQLAGDEQFF
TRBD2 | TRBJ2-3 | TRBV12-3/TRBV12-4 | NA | TGTGCCAGCAGCCCCTATTCCCTAGCGGGGGGCCTGGCCAAGCAGTATTTT | CASSPYSLAGGLAKQYF
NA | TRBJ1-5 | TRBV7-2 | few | TGTGCCAGCAGCTTAGAGGGCATCAGTCAGCCCCAGCATTTT | CASSLEGISQPQHF
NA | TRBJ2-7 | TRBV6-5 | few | TGTGCCAGCAGTTACTCGATTCGCGTGGTTAAGTACGAGCAGTACTTC | CASSYSIRVVKYEQYF
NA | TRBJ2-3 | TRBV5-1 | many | TGCGCCAGCAGCCGCGACTGGGGGACGCAGTATTTT | CASSRDWGTQYF
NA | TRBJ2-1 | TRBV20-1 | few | TGCAGTGCCCCCGTTTTCGGCAATGAGCAGTTCTTC | CSAPVFGNEQFF
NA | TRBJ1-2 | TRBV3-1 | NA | TGTGCCAGCAGCCTTGGGACAATAGATTATGGCTACACCTTC | CASSLGTIDYGYTF
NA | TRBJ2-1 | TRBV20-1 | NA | TGCAGTGCTAGAGTGGCAGGGAACAATGAGCAGTTCTTC | CSARVAGNNEQFF
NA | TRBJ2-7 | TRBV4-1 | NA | TGCGCCAGCAGCCAAGTAGGGGCAGGAGGGAACGAGCAGTACTTC | CASSQVGAGGNEQYF